This T cell receptor beta chain comes out of a study of CD8 T cells in Susac syndrome. Trimming took 4 bases from V and 0 from J, leaving 12 bases between them. Germline loops: CDR1 SGHRS, CDR2 YFSETQ. CDR3 length: 15 residues. TCR beta sequences were obtained from blood CD8+ and CD4+ T cells. The multiple sclerosis controls were treatment-naive patients, and their relapsing-remitting disease was stable or active. TEMRA cells were enriched by FACS, while CD8+ and CD4+ T cells were obtained through a negative isolation that was performed magnetically. When the RNA was reverse transcribed, random hexamers were used with an input of roughly 0.5 to 1 ug. Multiplex PCR with immunoSEQ amplified the TCR beta CDR3 across 54 Vbeta and 13 Jbeta. Each CDR3 protein gets one entry after TCRdb re-called the immunoSEQ multiplex PCR reads with MiXCR. The table records about 210,000 distinct CDR3 sequences, approximately 95% of them present only once.

Sequencing was performed on CD4+ T cells from PBMCs. This receptor was taken from a human donor with multiple sclerosis. The rearrangement uses TRBV5-1 and TRBJ2-3, with a weak D call TRBD1 (6 bases). In DNA, the CDR3 is TGCGCCAGCAGCAGAACGGGACAAAGCACAGATACGCAGTATTTT. It is translated as CASSRTGQSTDTQYF.